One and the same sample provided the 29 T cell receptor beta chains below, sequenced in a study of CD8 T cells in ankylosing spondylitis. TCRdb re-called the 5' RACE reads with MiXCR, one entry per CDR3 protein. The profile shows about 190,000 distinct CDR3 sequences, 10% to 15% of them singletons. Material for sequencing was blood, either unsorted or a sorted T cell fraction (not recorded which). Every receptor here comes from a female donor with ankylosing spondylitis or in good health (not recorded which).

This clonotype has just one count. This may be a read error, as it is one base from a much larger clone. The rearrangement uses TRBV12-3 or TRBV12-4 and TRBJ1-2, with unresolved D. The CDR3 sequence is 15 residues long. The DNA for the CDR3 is TGTGCCAGCGCCCTCTTTGGCGGACTTTCCTATGGCTACCCCTTC. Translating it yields CASALFGGLSYGYPF.

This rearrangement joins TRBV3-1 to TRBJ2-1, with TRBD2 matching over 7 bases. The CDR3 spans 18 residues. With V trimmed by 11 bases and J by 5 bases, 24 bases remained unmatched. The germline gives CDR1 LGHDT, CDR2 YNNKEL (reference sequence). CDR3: CASCQGLAGGMGNNEQFF. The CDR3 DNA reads TGTGCCTCCTGCCAAGGGCTAGCCGGGGGGATGGGGAACAATGAGCAGTTCTTC.

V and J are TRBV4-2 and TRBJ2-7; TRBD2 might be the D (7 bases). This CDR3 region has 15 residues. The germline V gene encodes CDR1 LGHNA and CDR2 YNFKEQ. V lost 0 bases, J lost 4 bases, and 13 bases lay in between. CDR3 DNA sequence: TGTGCCAGCAGCCAAGATGCGGGGGCTCAGTACGAGCAGTACTTC. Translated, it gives CASSQDAGAQYEQYF.

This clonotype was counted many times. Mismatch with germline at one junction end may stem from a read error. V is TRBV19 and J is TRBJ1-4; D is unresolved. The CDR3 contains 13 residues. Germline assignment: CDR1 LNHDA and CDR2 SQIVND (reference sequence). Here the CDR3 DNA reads TGTGCCAGTAGTAAGTCTTCTCTCCGGGAGAGAACTTTT. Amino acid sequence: CASSKSSLRERTF.

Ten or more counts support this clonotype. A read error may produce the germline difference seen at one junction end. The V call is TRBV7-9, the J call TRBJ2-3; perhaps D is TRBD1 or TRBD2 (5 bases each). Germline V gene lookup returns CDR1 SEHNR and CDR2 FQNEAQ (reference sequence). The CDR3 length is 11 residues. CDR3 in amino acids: CASNIPGPSDF. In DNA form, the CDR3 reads TGTGCCAGCAACATCCCGGGACCCAGTGATTTT.

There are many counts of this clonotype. DNA for the CDR3: TGCGCCAGCAGCATGAGGGACAGTCGCGGCGAGACCCAGTACTTC. It specifies CASSMRDSRGETQYF. The rearrangement joins TRBV5-1 to TRBJ2-5, with 7 bases lining up with TRBD1. The CDR3 spans 15 residues. V gave up 4 bases and J gave up 5 bases; unmatched junction bases: 11. Germline lookup yields CDR1 SGHRS and CDR2 YFSETQ.

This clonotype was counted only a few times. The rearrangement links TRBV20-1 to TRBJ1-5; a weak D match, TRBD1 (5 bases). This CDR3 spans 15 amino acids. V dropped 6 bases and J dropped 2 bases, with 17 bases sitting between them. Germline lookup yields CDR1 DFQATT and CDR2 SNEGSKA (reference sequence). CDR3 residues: CSAGGGGQGNQPQHF. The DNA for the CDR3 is TGCAGTGCCGGGGGGGGGGGTCAGGGCAATCAGCCCCAGCATTTT.

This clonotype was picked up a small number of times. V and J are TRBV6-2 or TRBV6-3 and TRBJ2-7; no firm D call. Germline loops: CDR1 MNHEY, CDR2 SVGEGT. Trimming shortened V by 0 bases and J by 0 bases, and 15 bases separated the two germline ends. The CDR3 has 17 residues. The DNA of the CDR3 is TGTGCCAGCAGTTACTCTATCACAGTGGACGCCTCCTACGAGCAGTACTTC. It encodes CASSYSITVDASYEQYF.

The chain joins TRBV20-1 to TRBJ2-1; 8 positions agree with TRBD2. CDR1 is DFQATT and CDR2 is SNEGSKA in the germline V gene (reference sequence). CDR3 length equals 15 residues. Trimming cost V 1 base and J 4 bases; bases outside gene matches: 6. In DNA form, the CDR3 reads TGCAGTGCTAGAGGGGGTCTAGCGGGTTACAATGAGCAGTTCTTC. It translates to CSARGGLAGYNEQFF.

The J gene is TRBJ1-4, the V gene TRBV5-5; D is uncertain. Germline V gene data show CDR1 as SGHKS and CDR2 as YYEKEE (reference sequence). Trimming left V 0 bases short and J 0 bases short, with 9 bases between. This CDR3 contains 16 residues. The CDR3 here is CASSLGRPATNEKLFF. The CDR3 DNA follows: TGTGCCAGCAGCTTGGGGCGGCCCGCAACTAATGAAAAACTGTTTTTT.

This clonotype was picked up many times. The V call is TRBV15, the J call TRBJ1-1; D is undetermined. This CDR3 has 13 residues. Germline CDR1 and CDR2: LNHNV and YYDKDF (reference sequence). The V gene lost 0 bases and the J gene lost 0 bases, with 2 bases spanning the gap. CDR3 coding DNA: TGTGCCACCAGCAGAGATGTGAACACTGAAGCTTTCTTT. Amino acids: CATSRDVNTEAFF.

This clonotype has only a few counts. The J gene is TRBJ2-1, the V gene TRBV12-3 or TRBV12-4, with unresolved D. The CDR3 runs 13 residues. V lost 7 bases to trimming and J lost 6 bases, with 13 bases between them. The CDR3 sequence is CASKTLWSNEQFF. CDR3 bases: TGTGCCAGCAAGACTCTTTGGAGCAATGAGCAGTTCTTC.

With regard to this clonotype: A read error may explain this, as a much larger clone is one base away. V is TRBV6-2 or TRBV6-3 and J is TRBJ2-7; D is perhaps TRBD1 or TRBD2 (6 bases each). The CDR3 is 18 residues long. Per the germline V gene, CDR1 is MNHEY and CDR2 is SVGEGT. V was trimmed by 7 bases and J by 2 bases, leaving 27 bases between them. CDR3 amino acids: CASNSASGGGLGTYEQYF. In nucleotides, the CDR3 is TGTGCCAGCAATTCCGCATCTGGAGGGGGTTTGGGGACCTACGAGCAGTACTTC.

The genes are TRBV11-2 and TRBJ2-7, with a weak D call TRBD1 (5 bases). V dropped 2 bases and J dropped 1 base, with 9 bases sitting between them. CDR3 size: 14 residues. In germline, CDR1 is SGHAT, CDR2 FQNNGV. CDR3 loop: CASSLQGLSYEQYF. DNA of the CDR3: TGTGCCAGCAGCTTACAGGGTCTGTCCTACGAGCAGTACTTC.

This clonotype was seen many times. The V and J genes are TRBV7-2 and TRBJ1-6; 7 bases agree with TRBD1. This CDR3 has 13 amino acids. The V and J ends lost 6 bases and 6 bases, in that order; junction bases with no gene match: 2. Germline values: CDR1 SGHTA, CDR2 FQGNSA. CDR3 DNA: TGTGCCAGCAGAGGGGGCCTTAATTCACCCCTCCACTTT. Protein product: CASRGGLNSPLHF.

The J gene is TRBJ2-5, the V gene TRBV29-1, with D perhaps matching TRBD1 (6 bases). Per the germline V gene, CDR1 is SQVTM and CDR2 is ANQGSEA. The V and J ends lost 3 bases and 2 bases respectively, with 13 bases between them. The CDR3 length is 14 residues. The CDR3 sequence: CSVDMGAGQETQYF. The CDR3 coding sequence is TGCAGCGTTGATATGGGGGCTGGACAAGAGACCCAGTACTTC. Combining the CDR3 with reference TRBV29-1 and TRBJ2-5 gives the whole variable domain SAVISQKPSRDICQRGTSLTIQCQVDSQVTMMFWYRQQPGQSLTLIATANQGSEATYESGFVIDKFPISRPNLTFSTLTVSNMSPEDSSIYLCSVDMGAGQETQYFGPGTRLLVL.

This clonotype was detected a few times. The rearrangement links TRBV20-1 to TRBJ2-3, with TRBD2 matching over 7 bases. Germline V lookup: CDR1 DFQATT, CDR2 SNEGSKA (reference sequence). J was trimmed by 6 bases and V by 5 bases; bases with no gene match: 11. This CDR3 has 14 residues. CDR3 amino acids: CSAAPPLAADTQYF. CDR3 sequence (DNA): TGCAGTGCTGCCCCCCCCCTAGCGGCGGATACGCAGTATTTT.

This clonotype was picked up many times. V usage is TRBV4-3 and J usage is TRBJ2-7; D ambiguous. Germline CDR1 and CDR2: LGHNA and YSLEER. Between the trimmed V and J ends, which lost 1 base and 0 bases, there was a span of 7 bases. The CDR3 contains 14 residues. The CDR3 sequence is CASSQGRLSYEQYF. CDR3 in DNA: TGCGCCAGCAGCCAAGGGCGCCTCTCCTACGAGCAGTACTTC.

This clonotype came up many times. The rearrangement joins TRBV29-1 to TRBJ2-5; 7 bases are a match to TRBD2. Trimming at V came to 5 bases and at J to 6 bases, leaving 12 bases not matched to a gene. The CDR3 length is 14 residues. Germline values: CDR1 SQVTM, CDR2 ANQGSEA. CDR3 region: CSVRPRESGQTQYF. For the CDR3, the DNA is TGCAGCGTTCGGCCGCGGGAGAGTGGCCAGACCCAGTACTTC.

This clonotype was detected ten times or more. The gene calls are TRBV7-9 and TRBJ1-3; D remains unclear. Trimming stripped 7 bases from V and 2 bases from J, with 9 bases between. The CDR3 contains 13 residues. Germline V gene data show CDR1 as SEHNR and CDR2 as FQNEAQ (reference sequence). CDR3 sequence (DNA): TGTGCCAGCAAGGCCTACACTGGAAACACCATATATTTT. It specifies CASKAYTGNTIYF.

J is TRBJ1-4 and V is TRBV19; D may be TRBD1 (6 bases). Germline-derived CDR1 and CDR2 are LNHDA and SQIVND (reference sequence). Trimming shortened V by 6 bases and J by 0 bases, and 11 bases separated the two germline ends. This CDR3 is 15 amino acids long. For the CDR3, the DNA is TGTGCCAGTAGGGTACAGGGTGCAACTAATGAAAAACTGTTTTTT. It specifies CASRVQGATNEKLFF.

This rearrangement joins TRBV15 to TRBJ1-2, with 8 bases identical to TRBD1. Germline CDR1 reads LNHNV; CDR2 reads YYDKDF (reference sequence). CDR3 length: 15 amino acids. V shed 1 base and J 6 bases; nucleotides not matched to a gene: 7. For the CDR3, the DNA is TGTGCCACCAGCAGAGCTTACGGACAGGGAGATGGCTACACCTTC. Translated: CATSRAYGQGDGYTF.

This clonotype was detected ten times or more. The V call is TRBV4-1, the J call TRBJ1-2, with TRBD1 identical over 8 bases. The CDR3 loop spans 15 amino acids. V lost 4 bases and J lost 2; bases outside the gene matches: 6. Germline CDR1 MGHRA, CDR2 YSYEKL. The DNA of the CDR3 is TGCGCCAGCAGCCCACAGGGGGACCAGAACTATGGCTACACCTTC. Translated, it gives CASSPQGDQNYGYTF.

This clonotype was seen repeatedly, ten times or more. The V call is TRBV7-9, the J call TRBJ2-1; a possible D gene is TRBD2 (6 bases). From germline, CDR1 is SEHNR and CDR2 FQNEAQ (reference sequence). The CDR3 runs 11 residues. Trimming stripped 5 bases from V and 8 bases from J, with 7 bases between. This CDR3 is CASSPGDEQFF. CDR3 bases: TGTGCCAGCAGCCCGGGAGATGAGCAGTTCTTC.

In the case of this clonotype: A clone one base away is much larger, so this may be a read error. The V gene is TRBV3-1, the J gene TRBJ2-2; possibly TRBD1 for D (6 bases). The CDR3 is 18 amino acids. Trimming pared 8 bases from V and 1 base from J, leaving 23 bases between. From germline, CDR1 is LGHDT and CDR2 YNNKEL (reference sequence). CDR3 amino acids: CASCLLRGMAKNTGELFF. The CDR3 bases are TGTGCCAGCTGTCTTCTGAGGGGGATGGCAAAGAACACCGGGGAGCTGTTTTTT.

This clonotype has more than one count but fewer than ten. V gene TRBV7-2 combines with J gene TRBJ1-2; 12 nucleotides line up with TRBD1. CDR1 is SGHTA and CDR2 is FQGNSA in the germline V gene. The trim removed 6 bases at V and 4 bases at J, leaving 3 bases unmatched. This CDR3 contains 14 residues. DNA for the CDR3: TGTGCCAGCAGACAGGGACAGGGGGCCTATGGCTACACCTTC. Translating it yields CASRQGQGAYGYTF.

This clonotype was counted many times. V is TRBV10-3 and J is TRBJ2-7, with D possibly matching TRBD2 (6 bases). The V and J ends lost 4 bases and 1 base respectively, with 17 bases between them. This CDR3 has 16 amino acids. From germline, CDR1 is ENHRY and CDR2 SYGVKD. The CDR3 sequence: CAISGVPGLPSYEQYF. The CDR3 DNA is TGTGCCATCAGTGGAGTTCCGGGACTTCCATCCTACGAGCAGTACTTC.

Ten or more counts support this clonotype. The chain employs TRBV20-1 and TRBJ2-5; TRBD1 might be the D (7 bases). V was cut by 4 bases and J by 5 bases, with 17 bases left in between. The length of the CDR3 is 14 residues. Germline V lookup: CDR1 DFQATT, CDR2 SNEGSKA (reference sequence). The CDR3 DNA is TGCAGTGCTACAGGGGGGCTTCTTGGGGAGACCCAGTACTTC. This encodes CSATGGLLGETQYF.

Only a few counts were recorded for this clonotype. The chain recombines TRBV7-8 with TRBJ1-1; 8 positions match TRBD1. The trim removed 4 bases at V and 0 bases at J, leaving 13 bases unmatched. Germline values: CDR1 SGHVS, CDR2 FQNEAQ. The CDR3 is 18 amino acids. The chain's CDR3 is CASSWPRDRISLNTEAFF. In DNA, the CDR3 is TGTGCCAGCAGCTGGCCCCGGGACAGGATTAGTTTGAACACTGAAGCTTTCTTT.